This T cell receptor beta chain was captured in a study of spatial heterogeneity in lung cancer (dated by TCRdb to about 2019). Regarding the research as a whole: Beta-chain transcripts were consistently detected in greater numbers than alpha-chain transcripts, which likely reflected higher beta-chain transcript abundance. In the raw uncorrected reads, each unique combination of TCR and UMI appeared more than ten times on average. Both alpha and beta chains were TCR-sequenced in samples taken at surgery, namely 220 tumor regions, approximately 66 matched nontumor lung samples and 45 to 60 PBMC samples. Nonsynonymous mutation counts, determined by whole-exome sequencing of tumor tissue, were related to TCR repertoire features. In non-small cell lung cancer, the study made a quantitative comparison of TCR alpha and beta repertoires among multiple tumor regions, matched nontumor lung and blood.

The library was obtained by 5' RACE. The sample was run on a NextSeq 500. In the TCR library protocol, a unique molecular identifier was attached to each TCR cDNA molecule so that PCR and sequencing errors could be corrected. The published analysis was carried out like this. TCR identification, UMI-based error correction and CDR3 extraction were all carried out with Decombinator tools. TCRs above a frequency of 2 per 1,000, corresponding to the top 1% of the tumor frequency distribution, were defined as expanded. Each repertoire was subsampled 100 times to 5,000 TCRs, after which Renyi diversity was computed with the R vegan package. CDR3 similarity networks were built from amino acid triplet string-kernel similarity, with CDR3s being connected when pairwise similarity was above 0.82. TCRdb applied fastp at Q25 and MiXCR to the public reads, then kept only in-frame beta chains. Rows with a matching CDR3 protein are joined into one entry that keeps the most common DNA and genes. These V and J calls derive from TCRdb rather than the authors' analysis. The sample records just over 25,000 distinct CDR3 sequences, around 13% of which are singletons. The ten largest account for about 25% of the sample.

Comments on this clonotype: What antigen it recognizes has not been identified. Per-base qualities were not stored, and no clone one base away is much larger.

Findings and caveats that apply to the study as a whole: Additional single-cell paired TCR alpha and beta sequencing was considered necessary to confirm, at a functional level, the hypothesis that regional TCRs recognize regional mutations. Ubiquitous expanded tumor TCRs showed up in blood more often at tumor resection than at routine follow-up.

According to the study, the label for this sample's time point signals: sample taken at primary tumor resection. Without any cell sorting, TCR sequencing was performed on whole RNA extracted either from tumor and nontumor lung tissue or from cryopreserved PBMC samples. Donors were some 70 patients with early-stage, untreated non-small cell lung cancer from the lung TRACERx cohort. Only patients for whom sufficient RNA was available from at least two tumor regions were selected for TCR sequencing. From a lookup of the germline V gene, CDR1 and CDR2 are LGHNA and YSLEER. The CDR3 runs 15 amino acids, cysteine and phenylalanine included. Just CDR3 DNA is preserved here, 45 bases in frame from base 1. V lost 4 bases and J lost 3 bases, and the count of bases not matched to a germline gene is 5.

Sequencing was performed on PBMCs, taken at surgery. Recombination joined TRBV4-3 with TRBJ2-3; 9 of the junction bases match TRBD1. The sequence derives from a female donor with early-stage non-small cell lung cancer. In nucleotide form, the sequence is TGCGCCAGCAGCCCGGGACAGGGCAAGACAGATACGCAGTATTTT. Translation gives CASSPGQGKTDTQYF.